These 14 T cell receptor beta chains were all obtained from the same sample, sequenced in a study of blood T cell repertoires in COVID-19. TCRdb's copy holds only in-frame clones and misses some; the assay was immunoSEQ multiplex PCR. The sample holds fewer than 350,000 clones; roughly 85% are singletons and the top ten take 1.5% to 2%. Material for sequencing was PBMCs or T cells enriched from blood (not recorded which). The receptor source for this set is a woman aged 25 to 39 who had been exposed to COVID-19.

The CDR3 spells CASSFTGQGAYEQYF. The CDR3 coding sequence is TGTGCCAGCAGTTTTACGGGACAGGGTGCCTACGAGCAGTACTTC. V gene TRBV27 combines with J gene TRBJ2-7; 9 positions agree with TRBD1. Germline V gives CDR1 MNHEY, CDR2 SMNVEV (reference sequence). The trim removed 3 bases at V and 2 bases at J, leaving 5 bases unmatched. The CDR3 runs to 15 residues.

This chain links TRBV27 with TRBJ2-3; 9 bases are shared with TRBD1. The ends lost 3 bases at V and 0 bases at J; junction bases unmatched: 7. The germline gives CDR1 MNHEY, CDR2 SMNVEV (reference sequence). CDR3 length: 17 amino acids. The CDR3 protein is CASSFGTGYQSTDTQYF. The CDR3 DNA reads TGTGCCAGCAGTTTCGGGACAGGGTATCAGAGCACAGATACGCAGTATTTT.

This sequence joins TRBV7-9 and TRBJ1-5; TRBD1 is a possible D gene (5 bases). There are 14 residues in the CDR3. Germline assignment: CDR1 SEHNR and CDR2 FQNEAQ (reference sequence). V was pared by 5 bases and J by 1 base, with 9 bases between. CDR3 DNA: TGTGCCAGCAGCACCCAGGGCAGCAATCAGCCCCAGCATTTT. Protein product: CASSTQGSNQPQHF.

V and J are TRBV2 and TRBJ2-7, with 7 bases matching TRBD2. Germline V lookup: CDR1 SNHLY, CDR2 FYNNEI. This CDR3 spans 13 amino acids. V lost 4 bases, J lost 5 bases, and 5 bases stayed unmatched. The CDR3 region is CASSGGRADEQYF. DNA of the CDR3: TGTGCCAGCAGTGGAGGGAGGGCCGACGAGCAGTACTTC.

The chain carries TRBV28 and TRBJ2-7; D is unresolved. The CDR3 totals 12 residues. Per the germline V gene, CDR1 is MDHEN and CDR2 is SYDVKM. The V end was cut by 5 bases, the J end by 3 bases, with 8 bases between. CDR3 bases: TGTGCCAGCAGTATAGCCCGCTACGAGCAGTACTTC. Translating gives CASSIARYEQYF.

This rearrangement joins TRBV5-6 to TRBJ2-2; D perhaps matches TRBD1 (5 bases). The CDR3 runs to 12 residues. V was trimmed by 0 bases and J by 8 bases, leaving 5 bases between them. Germline CDR1 and CDR2: SGHDT and YYEEEE. Here the CDR3 DNA reads TGTGCCAGCAGCTTGGACAGGGGGGAGCTGTTTTTT. Amino acids: CASSLDRGELFF.

A word on this clone: This sample includes further DNA sequences coding for the same CDR3. This chain connects TRBV6-5 to TRBJ1-1, with 8 bases aligning to TRBD1. The ends lost 0 bases at V and 1 base at J; junction bases unmatched: 1. The CDR3 totals 15 residues. The germline V gene has CDR1 MNHEY and CDR2 SVGAGI. The CDR3 sequence is CASSYSDRGNTEAFF. CDR3 in DNA: TGTGCCAGCAGTTACTCAGACAGGGGGAACACTGAAGCTTTCTTT.

V and J are TRBV28 and TRBJ2-2; D possibly corresponds to TRBD1 (6 bases). The germline CDR1 and CDR2 sequences are MDHEN and SYDVKM. The CDR3 extends over 14 amino acids. Trimming stripped 4 bases from V and 5 bases from J, with 11 bases between. The CDR3 DNA reads as TGTGCCAGCAGTTCGACAGGATTTACCGGGGAGCTGTTTTTT. This encodes CASSSTGFTGELFF.

This chain uses TRBV7-3 with TRBJ2-3; 7 bases line up with TRBD2. V was pared by 5 bases and J by 0 bases, with 2 bases of the junction left unmatched. CDR1 SGHTA and CDR2 FQGTGA come from the germline V gene. The CDR3 extends over 14 amino acids. For the CDR3, the DNA is TGTGCCAGCAGCCCGGGGGGTAGCACAGATACGCAGTATTTT. Amino acid sequence: CASSPGGSTDTQYF.

The chain couples TRBV12-3 or TRBV12-4 to TRBJ1-2; D is ambiguous. This CDR3 comprises 11 residues. Trimming left V 5 bases short and J 11 bases short, with 12 bases between. CDR3 in DNA: TGTGCCAGCAGTCATAACAGTGGGTACACCTTC. Its protein is CASSHNSGYTF.

J is TRBJ2-5 and V is TRBV5-1; 7 nucleotides line up with TRBD1. The germline V gene has CDR1 SGHRS and CDR2 YFSETQ. The CDR3 has 15 amino acids. Losses at the gene ends were 4 bases for V and 3 bases for J; bases not matched to a gene: 9. As DNA, the CDR3 is TGCGCCAGCAGCGACCAGGGGGTCCAGAAAGAGACCCAGTACTTC. Residues: CASSDQGVQKETQYF.

The chain is built from TRBV12-3 or TRBV12-4 and TRBJ1-2, with D hard to call. Deletions cut 2 bases from V and 4 bases from J, with 8 bases between. The CDR3 spans 13 residues. CDR3 nucleotides: TGTGCCAGCAGTTTAAACGGAGGCTATGGCTACACCTTC. Protein: CASSLNGGYGYTF.

This clone appeared a few times. The rearrangement links TRBV5-1 to TRBJ2-6; 10 bases are shared with TRBD1. The CDR3 length is 19 residues. After removal of 0 bases from V and 1 base from J, the junction contained 7 bases not matched to a gene. The germline CDR1 and CDR2 sequences are SGHRS and YFSETQ. This CDR3 is CASSLDRQGAFSGANVLTF. For the CDR3, the DNA is TGCGCCAGCAGCTTGGATAGACAGGGGGCATTTTCTGGGGCCAACGTCCTGACTTTC.

The chain couples TRBV28 to TRBJ1-6, with D perhaps matching TRBD1 (6 bases). Trimming took off 3 bases at V and 7 bases at J, with 13 bases between the two ends. The CDR3 totals 15 residues. The germline gives CDR1 MDHEN, CDR2 SYDVKM. In DNA, the CDR3 is TGTGCCAGCAGTTTGCAGGGGAAGAGAAATTCACCCCTCCACTTT. It codes for CASSLQGKRNSPLHF.